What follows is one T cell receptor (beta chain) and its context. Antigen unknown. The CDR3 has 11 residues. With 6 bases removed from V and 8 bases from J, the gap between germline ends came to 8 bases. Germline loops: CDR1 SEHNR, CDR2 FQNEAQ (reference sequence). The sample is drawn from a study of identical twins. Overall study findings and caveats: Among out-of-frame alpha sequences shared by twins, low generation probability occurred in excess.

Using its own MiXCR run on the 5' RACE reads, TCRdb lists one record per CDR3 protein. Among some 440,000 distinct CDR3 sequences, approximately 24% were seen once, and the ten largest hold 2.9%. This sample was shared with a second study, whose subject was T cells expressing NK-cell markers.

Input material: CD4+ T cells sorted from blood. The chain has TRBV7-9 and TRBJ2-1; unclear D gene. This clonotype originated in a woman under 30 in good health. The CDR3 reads CASRDRDEQFF. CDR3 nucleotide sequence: TGTGCCAGCAGGGATCGGGATGAGCAGTTCTTC.